The T cell receptor beta chain under discussion was sequenced for a study of blood T cell repertoires in COVID-19 (dated by TCRdb to between 2020 and 2021). Broadly, across the study: The collaborator samples originated in the United States, Italy and Spain and spanned the acute and convalescent phases of COVID-19. The repertoires were released in a freely available public database meant as a resource for research on the immune response to SARS-CoV-2. The dataset comprised deeply sampled blood TCRbeta repertoires from subjects exposed to, actively infected with, or recovered from COVID-19. The samples were drawn from the first 160 participants of the ongoing ImmuneRACE study and from 1,254 subjects provided by 6 global collaborators. The prospective study material was composed of cDNA or gDNA derived from T cells, B-cell-depleted T cells, or PBMCs. HLA class I and class II types, where available, came from metadata supplied by the sample provider rather than from assay-based typing. Sample metadata almost always included a de-identified subject ID, COVID-19 status, age in years and sex. The paper's findings and limits, for the study overall: The quantity of clinical and demographic metadata differed by source and by participant and was supplied without curation.

Note on this clone: The specificity of this receptor is unknown. It has no much larger one-base neighbor in the sample; base qualities were not kept.

V loses 5 bases of germline sequence and J loses 1 base, and the interval between the two ends is 21 bases. CDR1 and CDR2 are read off the germline V gene as MNHEY and SVGEGT. The CDR3 starts with the cysteine, ends with the phenylalanine, and has 17 residues. Kept here is only the CDR3 DNA, which spans 51 bases and is read in frame from base 1. One collaborating source in Seattle enrolled patients while the patients were actively infected and followed the patients over time throughout the course of disease. Each collaborating institution followed its own protocols to collect whole blood in K2EDTA tubes. Collaborator samples were shipped for TCRbeta analysis as frozen whole blood, isolated PBMCs, or DNA extracted from either sample type. TCRbeta CDR3 regions were amplified from genomic DNA using the immunoSEQ Assay, a bias-controlled multiplex PCR. Per the source publication's procedure: Within the assay, amplification of reference gene primers was used to estimate how many nucleated cells each sample contained. To quantify the absolute abundance of each unique TCRbeta CDR3 rearrangement, sequence reads were collapsed and filtered. For each sample, productive Simpson clonality was calculated as the square root of Simpson's diversity index across productive rearrangements. In TCRdb, the immuneACCESS table is reduced to in-frame sequences with V and J assigned. These tables do not hold every clone; where another copy was compared, an unresolved V gene accounts for under half, and the others remain unexplained. D and trimming were read from the DNA, whereas the V and J calls and clone size are those reported in that table. In this sample the table shows 350,000 to 450,000 clones, about 88% of which occur a single time. Of the sample, about 1.6% is held by the ten largest clones.

The sequenced sample was peripheral blood. The sequence links TRBV6-2 or TRBV6-3 to TRBJ2-7, and possibly TRBD1, on 6 matching bases. The sequence derives from a woman in her thirties or forties with COVID-19, enrolled during active disease. The CDR3 corresponds to CASSQLRTGWDSYEQYF. In nucleotide form, the sequence is TGTGCCAGCAGTCAACTTCGTACAGGGTGGGATTCCTACGAGCAGTACTTC.